This TCR beta chain was captured by sequencing in a study of blood T cell repertoires in COVID-19. Assay used: immunoSEQ multiplex PCR; TCRdb lists only in-frame clones, some missing. The sample has around 59,000 clones, just over 85% seen once. The junction had 9 bases not matched to a gene; V was cut back by 5 bases and J by 3 bases. CDR3 length: 16 residues. CDR1 SEHNR and CDR2 FQNEAQ come from the germline V gene (reference sequence). The source material was peripheral blood. The TCR comes from a man between 60 and 70 years old with acute or convalescent COVID-19. The rearrangement uses TRBV7-9 and TRBJ1-5; 8 nucleotides align to TRBD1. CDR3 sequence: CASSPLTGAFNQPQHF. The CDR3 DNA reads as TGTGCCAGCAGCCCCCTGACAGGGGCGTTCAATCAGCCCCAGCATTTT.